This T cell receptor (beta chain) was obtained from a study of blood T cell repertoires in COVID-19. The CDR3 consists of 16 residues. How the authors handled the data: It was from reference gene primer amplification that nucleated cell counts were estimated. Sequencing used immunoSEQ multiplex PCR; TCRdb keeps in-frame clones, though not all of them. From that table come the V and J calls and clone size; the DNA was used to work out D and trimming. In the table there are around 260,000 clones, 70% to 90% of which are singletons. The sequencing sample was made of peripheral blood. This TCR came from a man between 18 and 29 years old with active or convalescent COVID-19. The chain carries TRBV1 and TRBJ1-3. TRBV1 is tagged as a pseudogene. CDR3: CTSSRFTTPGENTIYF. The CDR3 region has the DNA TGCACCAGCAGCCGGTTTACGACCCCGGGGGAAAACACCATATATTTT.